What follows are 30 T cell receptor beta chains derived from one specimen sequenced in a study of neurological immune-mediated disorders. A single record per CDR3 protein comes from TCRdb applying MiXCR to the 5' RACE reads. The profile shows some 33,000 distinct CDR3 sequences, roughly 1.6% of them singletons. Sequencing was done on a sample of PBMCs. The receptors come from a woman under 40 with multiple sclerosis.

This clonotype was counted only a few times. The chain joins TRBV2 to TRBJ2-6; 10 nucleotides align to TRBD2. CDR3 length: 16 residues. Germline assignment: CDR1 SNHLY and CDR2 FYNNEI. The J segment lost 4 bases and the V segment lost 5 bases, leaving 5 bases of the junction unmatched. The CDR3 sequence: CASSPSSGGGANVLTF. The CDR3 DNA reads TGTGCCAGCAGTCCCTCTAGCGGGGGCGGGGCCAACGTCCTGACTTTC. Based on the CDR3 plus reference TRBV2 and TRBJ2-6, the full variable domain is EPEVTQTPSHQVTQMGQEVILRCVPISNHLYFYWYRQILGQKVEFLVSFYNNEISEKSEIFDDQFSVERPDGSNFTLKIRSTKLEDSAMYFCASSPSSGGGANVLTFGAGSRLTVL.

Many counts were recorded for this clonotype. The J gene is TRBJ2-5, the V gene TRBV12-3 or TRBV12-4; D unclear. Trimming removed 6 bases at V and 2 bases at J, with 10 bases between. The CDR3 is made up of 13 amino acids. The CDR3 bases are TGTGCCAGCAGCCTGTGGGGTCAAGAGACCCAGTACTTC. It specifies CASSLWGQETQYF.

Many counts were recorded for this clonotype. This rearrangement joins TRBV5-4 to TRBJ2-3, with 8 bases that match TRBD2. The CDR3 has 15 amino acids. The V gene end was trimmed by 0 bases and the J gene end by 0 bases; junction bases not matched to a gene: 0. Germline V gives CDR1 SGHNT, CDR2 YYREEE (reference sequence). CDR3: CASSLGGGSTDTQYF. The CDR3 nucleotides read TGTGCCAGCAGCTTGGGCGGGGGGAGCACAGATACGCAGTATTTT.

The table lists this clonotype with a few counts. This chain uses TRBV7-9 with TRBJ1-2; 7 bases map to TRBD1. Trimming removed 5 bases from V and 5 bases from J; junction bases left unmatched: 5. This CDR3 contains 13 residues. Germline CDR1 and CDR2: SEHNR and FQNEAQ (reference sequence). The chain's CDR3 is CASSRRDSYGYTF. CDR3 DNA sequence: TGTGCCAGCAGCCGCCGGGACAGTTATGGCTACACCTTC.

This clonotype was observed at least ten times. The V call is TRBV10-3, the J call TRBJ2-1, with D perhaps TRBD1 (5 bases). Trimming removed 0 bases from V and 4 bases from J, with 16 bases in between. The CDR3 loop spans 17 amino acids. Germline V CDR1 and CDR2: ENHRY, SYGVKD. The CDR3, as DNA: TGTGCCATCAGTGAGTCGATACAGGCTACTAATTACAATGAGCAGTTCTTC. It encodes CAISESIQATNYNEQFF.

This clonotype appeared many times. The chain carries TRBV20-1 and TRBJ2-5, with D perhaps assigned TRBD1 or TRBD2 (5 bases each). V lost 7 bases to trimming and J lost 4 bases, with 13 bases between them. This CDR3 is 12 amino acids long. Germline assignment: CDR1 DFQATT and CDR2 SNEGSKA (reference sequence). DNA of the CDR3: TGCAGTGGAGGGGACCCTCCAGAGACCCAGTACTTC. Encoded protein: CSGGDPPETQYF.

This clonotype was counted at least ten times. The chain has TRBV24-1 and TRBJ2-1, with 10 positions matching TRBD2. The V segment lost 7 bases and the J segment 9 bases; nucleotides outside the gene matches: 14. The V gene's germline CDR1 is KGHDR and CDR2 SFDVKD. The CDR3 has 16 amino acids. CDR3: CATRDPSGGGFGEQFF. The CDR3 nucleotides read TGTGCCACCAGGGACCCAAGCGGGGGGGGTTTCGGTGAGCAGTTCTTC.

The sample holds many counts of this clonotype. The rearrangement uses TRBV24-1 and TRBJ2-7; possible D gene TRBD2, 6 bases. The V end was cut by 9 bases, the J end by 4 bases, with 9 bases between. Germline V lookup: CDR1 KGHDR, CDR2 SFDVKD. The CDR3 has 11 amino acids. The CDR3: CATEAGYEQYF. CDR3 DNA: TGTGCCACCGAGGCGGGATACGAGCAGTACTTC.

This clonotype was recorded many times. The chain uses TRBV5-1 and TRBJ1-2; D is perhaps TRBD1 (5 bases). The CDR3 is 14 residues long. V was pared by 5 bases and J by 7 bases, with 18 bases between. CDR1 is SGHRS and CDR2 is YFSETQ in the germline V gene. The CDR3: CASRISLGDSGYTF. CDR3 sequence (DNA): TGCGCCAGCAGGATCTCCTTGGGGGACTCTGGCTACACCTTC.

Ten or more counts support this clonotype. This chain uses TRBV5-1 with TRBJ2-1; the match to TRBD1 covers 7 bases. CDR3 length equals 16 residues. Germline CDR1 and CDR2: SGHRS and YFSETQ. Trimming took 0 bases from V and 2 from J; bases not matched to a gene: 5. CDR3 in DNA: TGCGCCAGCAGCTTGGCTTCAGGGGGTACCTACAATGAGCAGTTCTTC. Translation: CASSLASGGTYNEQFF.

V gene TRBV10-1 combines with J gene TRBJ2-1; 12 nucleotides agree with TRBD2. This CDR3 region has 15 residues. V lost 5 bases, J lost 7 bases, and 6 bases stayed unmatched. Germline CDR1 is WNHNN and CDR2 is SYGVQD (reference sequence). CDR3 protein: CASSTGLAGSNEQFF. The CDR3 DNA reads TGCGCCAGCAGTACGGGACTAGCGGGCTCTAATGAGCAGTTCTTC.

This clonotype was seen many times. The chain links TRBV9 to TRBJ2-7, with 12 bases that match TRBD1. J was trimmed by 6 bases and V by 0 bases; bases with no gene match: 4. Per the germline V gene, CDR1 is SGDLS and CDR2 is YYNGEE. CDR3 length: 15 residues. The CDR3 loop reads CASSVVGTGGREQYF. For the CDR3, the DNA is TGTGCCAGCAGCGTAGTTGGGACAGGGGGCCGCGAGCAGTACTTC.

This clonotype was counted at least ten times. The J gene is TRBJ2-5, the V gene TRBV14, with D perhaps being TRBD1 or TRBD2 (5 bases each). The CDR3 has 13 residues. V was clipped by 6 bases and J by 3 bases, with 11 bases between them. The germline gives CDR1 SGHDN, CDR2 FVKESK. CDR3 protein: CASRPRGKETQYF. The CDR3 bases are TGTGCCAGCAGACCCCGGGGCAAAGAGACCCAGTACTTC.

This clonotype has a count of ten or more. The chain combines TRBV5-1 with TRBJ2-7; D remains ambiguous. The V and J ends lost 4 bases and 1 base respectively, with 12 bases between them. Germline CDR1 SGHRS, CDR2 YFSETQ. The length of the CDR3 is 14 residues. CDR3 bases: TGCGCCAGCAGCCCTAGTGCGGCGTCCTACGAGCAGTACTTC. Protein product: CASSPSAASYEQYF.

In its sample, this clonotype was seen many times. CDR3 nucleotide sequence: TGCAGTGCTAGCGGCCGGACAGGAACGGAAAACATTCAGTACTTC. Translating gives CSASGRTGTENIQYF. J is TRBJ2-4 and V is TRBV20-1; 7 bases match TRBD1. V was clipped by 3 bases and J by 5 bases; unmatched bases: 10. This CDR3 is 15 amino acids long. CDR1 is DFQATT and CDR2 is SNEGSKA in the germline V gene (reference sequence).

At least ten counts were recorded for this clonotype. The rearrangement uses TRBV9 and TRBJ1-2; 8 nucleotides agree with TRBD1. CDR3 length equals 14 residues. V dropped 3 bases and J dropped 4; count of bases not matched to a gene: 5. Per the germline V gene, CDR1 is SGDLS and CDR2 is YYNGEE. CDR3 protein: CASSGGQAVYGYTF. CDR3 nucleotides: TGTGCCAGCAGCGGGGGACAGGCGGTCTATGGCTACACCTTC.

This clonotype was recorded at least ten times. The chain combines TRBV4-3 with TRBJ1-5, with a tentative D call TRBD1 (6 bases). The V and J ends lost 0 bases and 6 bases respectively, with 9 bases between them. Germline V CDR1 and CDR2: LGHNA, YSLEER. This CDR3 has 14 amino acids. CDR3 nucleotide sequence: TGCGCCAGCAGCCAAGAGCAGGGGTTTCAGCCCCAGCATTTT. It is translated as CASSQEQGFQPQHF.

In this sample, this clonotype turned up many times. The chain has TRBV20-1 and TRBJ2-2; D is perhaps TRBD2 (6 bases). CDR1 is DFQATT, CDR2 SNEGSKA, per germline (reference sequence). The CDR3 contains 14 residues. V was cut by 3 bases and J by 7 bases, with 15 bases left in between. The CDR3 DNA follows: TGCAGTGCTAGTTCTCGCGGGGTCGGCGGGGAGCTGTTTTTT. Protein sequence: CSASSRGVGGELFF.

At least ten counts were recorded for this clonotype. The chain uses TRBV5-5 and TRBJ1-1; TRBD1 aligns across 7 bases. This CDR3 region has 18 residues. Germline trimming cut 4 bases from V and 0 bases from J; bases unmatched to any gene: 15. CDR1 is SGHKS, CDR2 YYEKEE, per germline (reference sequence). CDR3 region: CASSLRWQGGNMNTEAFF. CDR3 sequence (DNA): TGTGCCAGCAGCCTCCGGTGGCAGGGGGGTAACATGAACACTGAAGCTTTCTTT.

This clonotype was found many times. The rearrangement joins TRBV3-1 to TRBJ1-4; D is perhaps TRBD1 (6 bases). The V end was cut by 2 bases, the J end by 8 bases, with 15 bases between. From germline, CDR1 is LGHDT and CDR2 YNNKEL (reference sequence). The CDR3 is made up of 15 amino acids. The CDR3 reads CASSQRGQLNEKLFF. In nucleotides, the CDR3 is TGTGCCAGCAGCCAACGTGGACAGTTAAACGAAAAACTGTTTTTT. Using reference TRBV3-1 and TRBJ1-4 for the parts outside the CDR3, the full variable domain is DTAVSQTPKYLVTQMGNDKSIKCEQNLGHDTMYWYKQDSKKFLKIMFSYNNKELIINETVPNRFSPKSPDKAHLNLHINSLELGDSAVYFCASSQRGQLNEKLFFGSGTQLSVL.

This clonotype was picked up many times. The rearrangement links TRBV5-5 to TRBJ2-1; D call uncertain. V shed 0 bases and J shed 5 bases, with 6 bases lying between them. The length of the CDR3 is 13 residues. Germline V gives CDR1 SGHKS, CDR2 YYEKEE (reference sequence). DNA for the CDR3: TGTGCCAGCAGCTTGGCATCGGACAATGAGCAGTTCTTC. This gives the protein CASSLASDNEQFF.

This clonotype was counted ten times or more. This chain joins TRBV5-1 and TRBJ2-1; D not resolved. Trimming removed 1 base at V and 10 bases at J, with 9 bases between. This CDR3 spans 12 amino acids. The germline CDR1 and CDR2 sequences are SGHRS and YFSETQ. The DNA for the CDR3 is TGCGCCAGCAGCTTGTCAGCTTTGGAGCAGTTCTTC. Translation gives CASSLSALEQFF.

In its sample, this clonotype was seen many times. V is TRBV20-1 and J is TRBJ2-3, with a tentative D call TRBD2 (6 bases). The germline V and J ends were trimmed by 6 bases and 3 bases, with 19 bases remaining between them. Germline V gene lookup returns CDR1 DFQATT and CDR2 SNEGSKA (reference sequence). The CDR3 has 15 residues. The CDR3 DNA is TGCAGTGCCCATAAGCGGGTCCTGGCTACAGATACGCAGTATTTT. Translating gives CSAHKRVLATDTQYF.

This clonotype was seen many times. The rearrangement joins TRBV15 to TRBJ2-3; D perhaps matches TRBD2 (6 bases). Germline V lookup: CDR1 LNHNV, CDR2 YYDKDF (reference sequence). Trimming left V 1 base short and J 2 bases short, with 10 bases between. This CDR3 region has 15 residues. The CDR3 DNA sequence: TGTGCCACCAGCAGAGCTGGAGGGTTCACAGATACGCAGTATTTT. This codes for CATSRAGGFTDTQYF.

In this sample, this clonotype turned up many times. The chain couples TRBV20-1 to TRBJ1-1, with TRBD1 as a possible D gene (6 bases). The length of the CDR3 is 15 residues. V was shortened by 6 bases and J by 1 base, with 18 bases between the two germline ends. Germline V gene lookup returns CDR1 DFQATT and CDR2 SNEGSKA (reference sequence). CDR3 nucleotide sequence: TGCAGTGCCCCAATCGGTCGGGGGGCGAACACTGAAGCTTTCTTT. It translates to CSAPIGRGANTEAFF.

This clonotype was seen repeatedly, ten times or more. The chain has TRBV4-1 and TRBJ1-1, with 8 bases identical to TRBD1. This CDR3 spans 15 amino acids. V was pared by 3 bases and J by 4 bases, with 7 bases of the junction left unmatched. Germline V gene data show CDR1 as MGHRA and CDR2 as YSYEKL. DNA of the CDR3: TGCGCCAGCAGCCAGGGCGGACAGGGAGGCACTGAAGCTTTCTTT. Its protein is CASSQGGQGGTEAFF.

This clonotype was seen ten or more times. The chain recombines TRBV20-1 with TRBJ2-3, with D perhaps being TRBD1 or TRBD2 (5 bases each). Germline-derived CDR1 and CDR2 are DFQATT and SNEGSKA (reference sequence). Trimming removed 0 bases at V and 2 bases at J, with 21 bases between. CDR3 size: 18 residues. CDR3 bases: TGCAGTGCTAGAGATATGCCTGGGACCCCAGGTGTCACAGATACGCAGTATTTT. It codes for CSARDMPGTPGVTDTQYF.

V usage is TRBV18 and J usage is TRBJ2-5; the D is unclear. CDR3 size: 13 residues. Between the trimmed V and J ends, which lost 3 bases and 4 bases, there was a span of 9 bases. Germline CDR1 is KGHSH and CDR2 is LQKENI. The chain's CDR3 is CASSPSQVETQYF. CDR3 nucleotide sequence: TGTGCCAGCTCACCTTCACAAGTAGAGACCCAGTACTTC.

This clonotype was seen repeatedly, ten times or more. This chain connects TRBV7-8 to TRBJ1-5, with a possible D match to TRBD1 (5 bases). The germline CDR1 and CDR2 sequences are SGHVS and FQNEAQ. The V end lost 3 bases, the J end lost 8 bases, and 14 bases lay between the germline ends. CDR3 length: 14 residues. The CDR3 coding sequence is TGTGCCAGCAGCTTGCGCAGGGTTGTAGAGCCCCAGCATTTT. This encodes CASSLRRVVEPQHF.

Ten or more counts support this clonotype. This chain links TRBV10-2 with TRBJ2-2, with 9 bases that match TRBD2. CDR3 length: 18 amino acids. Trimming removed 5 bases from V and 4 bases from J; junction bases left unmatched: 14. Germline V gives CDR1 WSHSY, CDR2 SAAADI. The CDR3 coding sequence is TGCGCCAGCAGTATGGGGCTAGCGGGGATTTCGAGCACCGGGGAGCTGTTTTTT. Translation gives CASSMGLAGISSTGELFF.